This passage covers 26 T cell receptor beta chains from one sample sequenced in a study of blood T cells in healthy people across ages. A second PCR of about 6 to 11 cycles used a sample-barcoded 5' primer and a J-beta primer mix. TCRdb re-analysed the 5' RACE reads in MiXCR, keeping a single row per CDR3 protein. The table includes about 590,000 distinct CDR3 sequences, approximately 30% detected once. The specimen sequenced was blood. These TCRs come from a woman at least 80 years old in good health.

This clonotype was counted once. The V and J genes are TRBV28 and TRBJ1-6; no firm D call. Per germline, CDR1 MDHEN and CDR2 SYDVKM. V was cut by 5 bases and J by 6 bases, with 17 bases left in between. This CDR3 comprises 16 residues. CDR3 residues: CASSPATWGGNSPLHF. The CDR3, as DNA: TGTGCCAGCAGTCCGGCCACGTGGGGTGGTAATTCACCCCTCCACTTT. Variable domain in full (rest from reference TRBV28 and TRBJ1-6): DVKVTQSSRYLVKRTGEKVFLECVQDMDHENMFWYRQDPGLGLRLIYFSYDVKMKEKGDIPEGYSVSREKKERFSLILESASTNQTSMYLCASSPATWGGNSPLHFGNGTRLTVT.

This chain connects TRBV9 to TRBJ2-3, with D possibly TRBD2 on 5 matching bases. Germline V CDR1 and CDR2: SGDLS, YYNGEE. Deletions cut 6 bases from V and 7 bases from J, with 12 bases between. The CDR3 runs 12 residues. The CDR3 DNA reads TGTGCCAGCACAGCTAGCAAATATACGCAGTATTTT. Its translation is CASTASKYTQYF. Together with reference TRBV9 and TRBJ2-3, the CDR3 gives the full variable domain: DSGVTQTPKHLITATGQRVTLRCSPRSGDLSVYWYQQSLDQGLQFLIQYYNGEERAKGNILERFSAQQFPDLHSELNLSSLELGDSALYFCASTASKYTQYFGPGTRLTVL.

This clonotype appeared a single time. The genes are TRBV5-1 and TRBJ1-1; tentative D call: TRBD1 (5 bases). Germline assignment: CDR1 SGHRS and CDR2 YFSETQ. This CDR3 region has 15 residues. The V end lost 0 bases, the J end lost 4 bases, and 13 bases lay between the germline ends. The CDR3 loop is CASSLVPGSATEAFF. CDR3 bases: TGCGCCAGCAGCTTGGTCCCAGGGTCGGCCACTGAAGCTTTCTTT.

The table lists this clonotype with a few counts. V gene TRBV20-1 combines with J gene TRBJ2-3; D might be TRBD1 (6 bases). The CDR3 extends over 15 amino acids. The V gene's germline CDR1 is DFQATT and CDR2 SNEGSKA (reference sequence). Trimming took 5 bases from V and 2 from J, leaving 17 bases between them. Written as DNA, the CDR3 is TGCAGTGCTCGTTTTCTCCGGACAGACACAGATACGCAGTATTTT. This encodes CSARFLRTDTDTQYF.

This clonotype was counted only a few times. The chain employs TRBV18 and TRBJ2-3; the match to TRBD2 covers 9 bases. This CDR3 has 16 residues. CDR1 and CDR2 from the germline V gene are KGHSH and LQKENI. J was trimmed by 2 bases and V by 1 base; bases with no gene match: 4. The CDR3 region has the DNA TGTGCCAGCTCACCACTGGCTAGCGGGGACACAGATACGCAGTATTTT. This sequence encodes CASSPLASGDTDTQYF.

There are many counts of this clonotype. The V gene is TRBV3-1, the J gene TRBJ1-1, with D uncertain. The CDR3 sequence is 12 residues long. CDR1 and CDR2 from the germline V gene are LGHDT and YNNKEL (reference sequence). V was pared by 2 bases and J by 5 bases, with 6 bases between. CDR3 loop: CASSQIGTEAFF. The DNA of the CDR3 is TGTGCCAGCAGCCAAATCGGTACTGAAGCTTTCTTT. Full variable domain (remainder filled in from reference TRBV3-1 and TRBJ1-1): DTAVSQTPKYLVTQMGNDKSIKCEQNLGHDTMYWYKQDSKKFLKIMFSYNNKELIINETVPNRFSPKSPDKAHLNLHINSLELGDSAVYFCASSQIGTEAFFGQGTRLTVV.

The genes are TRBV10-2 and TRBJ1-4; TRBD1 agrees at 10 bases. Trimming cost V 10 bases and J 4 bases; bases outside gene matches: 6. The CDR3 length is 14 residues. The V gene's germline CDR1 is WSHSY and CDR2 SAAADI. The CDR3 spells CANIGTGDNEKLFF. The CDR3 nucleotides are TGCGCCAACATAGGGACAGGGGATAATGAAAAACTGTTTTTT.

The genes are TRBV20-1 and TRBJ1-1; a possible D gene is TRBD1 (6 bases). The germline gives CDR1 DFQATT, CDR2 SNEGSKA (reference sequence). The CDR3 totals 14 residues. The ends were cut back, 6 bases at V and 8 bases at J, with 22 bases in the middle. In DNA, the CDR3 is TGCAGTGCGCATAGGCGCACAGGGTTAGGCGAAGCTTTCTTT. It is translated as CSAHRRTGLGEAFF.

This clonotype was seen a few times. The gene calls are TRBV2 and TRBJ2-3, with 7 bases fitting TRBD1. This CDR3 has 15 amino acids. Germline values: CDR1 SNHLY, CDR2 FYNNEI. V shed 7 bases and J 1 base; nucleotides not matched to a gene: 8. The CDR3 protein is CASNKQGPGTDTQYF. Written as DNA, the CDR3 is TGTGCCAGCAACAAACAGGGGCCGGGCACAGATACGCAGTATTTT. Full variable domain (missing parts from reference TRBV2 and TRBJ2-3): EPEVTQTPSHQVTQMGQEVILRCVPISNHLYFYWYRQILGQKVEFLVSFYNNEISEKSEIFDDQFSVERPDGSNFTLKIRSTKLEDSAMYFCASNKQGPGTDTQYFGPGTRLTVL.

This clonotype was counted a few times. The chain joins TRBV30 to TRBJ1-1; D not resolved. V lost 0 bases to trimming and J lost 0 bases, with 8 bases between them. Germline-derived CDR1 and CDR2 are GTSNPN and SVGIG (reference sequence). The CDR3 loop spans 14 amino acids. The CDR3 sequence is CAWSVVGMNTEAFF. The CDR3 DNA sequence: TGTGCCTGGAGTGTAGTTGGTATGAACACTGAAGCTTTCTTT.

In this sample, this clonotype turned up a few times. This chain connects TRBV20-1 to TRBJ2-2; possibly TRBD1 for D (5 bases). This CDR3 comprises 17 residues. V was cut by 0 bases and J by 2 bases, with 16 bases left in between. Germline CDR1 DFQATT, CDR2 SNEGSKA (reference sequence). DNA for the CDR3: TGCAGTGCTAGAGATCTAGGGGCAACTTCCAACACCGGGGAGCTGTTTTTT. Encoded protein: CSARDLGATSNTGELFF.

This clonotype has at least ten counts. The CDR3 DNA follows: TGTGCCAGCAGTCCTACCGGATTACGAGGCTACACCTTC. It yields the protein CASSPTGLRGYTF. This chain connects TRBV6-2 or TRBV6-3 to TRBJ1-2; D gene unclear. CDR3 length: 13 amino acids. V lost 5 bases, J lost 8 bases, and 15 bases lay in between. Germline V gene data show CDR1 as MNHEY and CDR2 as SVGEGT.

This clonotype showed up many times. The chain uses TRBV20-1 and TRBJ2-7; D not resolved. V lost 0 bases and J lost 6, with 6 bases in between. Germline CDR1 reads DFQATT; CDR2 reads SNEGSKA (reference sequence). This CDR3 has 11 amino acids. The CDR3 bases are TGCAGTGCTAGAGATCCGTTCGAGCAGTACTTC. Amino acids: CSARDPFEQYF.

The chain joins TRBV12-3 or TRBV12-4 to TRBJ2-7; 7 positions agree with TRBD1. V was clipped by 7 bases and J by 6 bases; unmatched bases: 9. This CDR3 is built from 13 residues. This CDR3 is CASTHSTGSEQYF. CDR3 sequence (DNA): TGTGCCAGCACCCACTCGACAGGGAGCGAGCAGTACTTC.

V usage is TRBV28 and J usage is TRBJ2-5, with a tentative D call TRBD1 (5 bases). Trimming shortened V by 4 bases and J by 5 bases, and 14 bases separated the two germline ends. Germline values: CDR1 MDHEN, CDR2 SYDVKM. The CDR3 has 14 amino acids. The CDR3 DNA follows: TGTGCCAGCAGTTCCTACAAGGGGATGGAGACCCAGTACTTC. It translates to CASSSYKGMETQYF.

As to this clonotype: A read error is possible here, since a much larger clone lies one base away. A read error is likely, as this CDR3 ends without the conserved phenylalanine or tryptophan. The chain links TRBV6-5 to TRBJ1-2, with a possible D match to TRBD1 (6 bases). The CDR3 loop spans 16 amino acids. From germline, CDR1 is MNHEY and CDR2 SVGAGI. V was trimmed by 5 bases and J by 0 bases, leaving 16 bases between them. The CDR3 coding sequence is TGTGCCAGCAGTGAACTTTTAGGGGGAACTAACTATGGCTACACCGTC. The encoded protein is CASSELLGGTNYGYTV.

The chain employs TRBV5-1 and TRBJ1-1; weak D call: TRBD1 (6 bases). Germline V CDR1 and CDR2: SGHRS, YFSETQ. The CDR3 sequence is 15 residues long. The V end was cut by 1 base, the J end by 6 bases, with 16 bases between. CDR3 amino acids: CASSLTRGVGAEAFF. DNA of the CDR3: TGCGCCAGCAGCTTGACCAGGGGCGTAGGCGCTGAAGCTTTCTTT. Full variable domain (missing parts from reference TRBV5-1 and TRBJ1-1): KAGVTQTPRYLIKTRGQQVTLSCSPISGHRSVSWYQQTPGQGLQFLFEYFSETQRNKGNFPGRFSGRQFSNSRSEMNVSTLELGDSALYLCASSLTRGVGAEAFFGQGTRLTVV.

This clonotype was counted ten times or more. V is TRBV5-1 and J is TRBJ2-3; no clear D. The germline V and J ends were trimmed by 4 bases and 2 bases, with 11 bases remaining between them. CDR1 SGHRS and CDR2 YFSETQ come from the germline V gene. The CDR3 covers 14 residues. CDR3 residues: CASSPESFTDTQYF. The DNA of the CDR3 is TGCGCCAGCAGCCCGGAATCTTTCACAGATACGCAGTATTTT.

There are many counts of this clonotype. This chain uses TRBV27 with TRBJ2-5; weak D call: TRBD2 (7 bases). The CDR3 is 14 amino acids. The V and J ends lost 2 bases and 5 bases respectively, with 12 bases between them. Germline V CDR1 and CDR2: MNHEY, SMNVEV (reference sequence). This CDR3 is CASSLKGGEETQYF. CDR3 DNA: TGTGCCAGCAGTTTAAAAGGGGGGGAGGAGACCCAGTACTTC.

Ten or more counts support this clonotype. The CDR3 loop reads CASSSGLIKETQYF. The CDR3 region has the DNA TGCGCCAGCAGCTCGGGACTCATTAAAGAGACCCAGTACTTC. The genes are TRBV5-1 and TRBJ2-5; D possibly corresponds to TRBD2 (6 bases). Germline V gives CDR1 SGHRS, CDR2 YFSETQ. The CDR3 totals 14 residues. Trimming left V 3 bases short and J 3 bases short, with 12 bases between.

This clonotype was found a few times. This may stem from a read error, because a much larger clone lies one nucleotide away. The CDR3 coding sequence is TGTGCCAGCAGCCCCAAGCGGGATACGCGGTATTTT. This codes for CASSPKRDTRYF. The chain is built from TRBV12-3 or TRBV12-4 and TRBJ2-3; 7 nucleotides align to TRBD2. This CDR3 has 12 residues.

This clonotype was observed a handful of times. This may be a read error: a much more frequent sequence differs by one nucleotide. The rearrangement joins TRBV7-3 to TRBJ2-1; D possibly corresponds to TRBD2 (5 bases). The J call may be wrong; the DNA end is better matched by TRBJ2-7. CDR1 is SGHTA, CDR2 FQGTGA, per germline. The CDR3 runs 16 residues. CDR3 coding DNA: TGTGCCAGCAGCTCGTCCGGGCTAGCCTTCTACAATGAGCAGTACTTC. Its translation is CASSSSGLAFYNEQYF.

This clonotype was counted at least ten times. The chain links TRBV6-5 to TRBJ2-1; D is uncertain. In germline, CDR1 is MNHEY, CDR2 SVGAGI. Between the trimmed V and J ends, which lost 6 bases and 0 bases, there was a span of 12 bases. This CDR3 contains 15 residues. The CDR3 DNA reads TGTGCCAGCAGACCCGACTTCAGCTCCTACAATGAGCAGTTCTTC. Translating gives CASRPDFSSYNEQFF.

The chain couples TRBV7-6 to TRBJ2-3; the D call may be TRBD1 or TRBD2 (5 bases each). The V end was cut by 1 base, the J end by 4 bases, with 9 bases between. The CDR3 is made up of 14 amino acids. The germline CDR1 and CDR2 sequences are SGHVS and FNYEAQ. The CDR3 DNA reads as TGTGCCAGCAGCTTAGGCAGGGACCCAGATACGCAGTATTTT. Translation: CASSLGRDPDTQYF. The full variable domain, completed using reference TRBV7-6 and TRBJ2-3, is GAGVSQSPRYKVTKRGQDVALRCDPISGHVSLYWYRQALGQGPEFLTYFNYEAQQDKSGLPNDRFSAERPEGSISTLTIQRTEQRDSAMYRCASSLGRDPDTQYFGPGTRLTVL.

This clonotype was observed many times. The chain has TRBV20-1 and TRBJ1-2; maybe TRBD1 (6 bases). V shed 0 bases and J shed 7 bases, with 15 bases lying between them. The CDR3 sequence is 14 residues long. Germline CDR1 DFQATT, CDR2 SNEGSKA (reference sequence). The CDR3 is CSARDPSGVGGYTF. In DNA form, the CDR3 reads TGCAGTGCTAGAGACCCCTCAGGGGTTGGTGGCTACACCTTC.

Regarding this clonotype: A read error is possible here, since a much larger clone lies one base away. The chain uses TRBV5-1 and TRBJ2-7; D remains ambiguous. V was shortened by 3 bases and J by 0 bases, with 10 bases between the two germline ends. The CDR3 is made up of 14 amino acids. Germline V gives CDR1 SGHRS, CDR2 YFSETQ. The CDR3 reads CASSWEGSSYEQYF. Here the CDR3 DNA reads TGCGCCAGCAGCTGGGAAGGCAGCTCCTACGAGCAGTACTTC.